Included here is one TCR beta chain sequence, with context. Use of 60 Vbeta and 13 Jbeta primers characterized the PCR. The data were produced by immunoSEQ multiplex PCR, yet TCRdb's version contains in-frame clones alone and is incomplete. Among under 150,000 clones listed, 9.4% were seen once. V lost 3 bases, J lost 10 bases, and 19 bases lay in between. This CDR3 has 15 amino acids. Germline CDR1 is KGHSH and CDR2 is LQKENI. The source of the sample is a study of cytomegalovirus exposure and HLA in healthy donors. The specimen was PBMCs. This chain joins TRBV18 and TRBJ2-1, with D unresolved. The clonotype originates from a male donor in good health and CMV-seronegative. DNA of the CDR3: TGTGCCAGCTCACCGCCCCCCACAGCCGTCATGGAGCAGTTCTTC. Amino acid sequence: CASSPPPTAVMEQFF.